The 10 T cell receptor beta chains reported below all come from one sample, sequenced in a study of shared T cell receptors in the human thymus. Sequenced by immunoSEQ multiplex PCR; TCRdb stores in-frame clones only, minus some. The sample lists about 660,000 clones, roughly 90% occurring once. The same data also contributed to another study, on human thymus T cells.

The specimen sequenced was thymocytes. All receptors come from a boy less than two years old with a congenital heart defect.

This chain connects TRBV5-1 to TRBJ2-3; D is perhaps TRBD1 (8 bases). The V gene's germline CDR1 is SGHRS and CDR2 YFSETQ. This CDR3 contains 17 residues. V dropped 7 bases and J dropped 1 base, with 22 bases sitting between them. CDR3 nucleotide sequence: TGCGCCAGCTCCTCCGGGACAGGTGGGGGGGGCACAGATACGCAGTATTTT. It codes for CASSSGTGGGGTDTQYF.

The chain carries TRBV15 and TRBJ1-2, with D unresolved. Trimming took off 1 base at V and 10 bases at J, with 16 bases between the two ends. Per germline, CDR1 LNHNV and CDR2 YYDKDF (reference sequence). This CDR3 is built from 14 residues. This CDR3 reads CATSRGTAPMVYTF. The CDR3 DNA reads TGTGCCACCAGCAGAGGCACAGCTCCCATGGTCTACACCTTC.

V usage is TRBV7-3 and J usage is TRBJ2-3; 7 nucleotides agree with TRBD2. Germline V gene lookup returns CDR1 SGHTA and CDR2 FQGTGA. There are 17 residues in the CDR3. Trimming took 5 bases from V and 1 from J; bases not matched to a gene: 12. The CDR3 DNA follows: TGTGCCAGCAGCGTAGGGACTACCCACCCCCGCACAGATACGCAGTATTTT. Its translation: CASSVGTTHPRTDTQYF.

DNA of the CDR3: TGCGCCAGCAGCCAAGAGTACAAAGAGACCCAGTACTTC. Protein product: CASSQEYKETQYF. The chain couples TRBV4-3 to TRBJ2-5; D is unresolved. Looked up from germline, CDR1 is LGHNA and CDR2 is YSLEER. The CDR3 runs to 13 residues. V was trimmed by 0 bases and J by 3 bases, leaving 5 bases between them.

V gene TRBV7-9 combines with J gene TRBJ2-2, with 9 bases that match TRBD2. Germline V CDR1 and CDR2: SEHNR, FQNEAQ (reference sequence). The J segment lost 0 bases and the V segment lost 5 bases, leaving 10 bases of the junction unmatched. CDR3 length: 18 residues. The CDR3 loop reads CASSPRRTSETNTGELFF. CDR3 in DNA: TGTGCCAGCAGCCCGAGGAGGACTAGCGAGACGAACACCGGGGAGCTGTTTTTT.

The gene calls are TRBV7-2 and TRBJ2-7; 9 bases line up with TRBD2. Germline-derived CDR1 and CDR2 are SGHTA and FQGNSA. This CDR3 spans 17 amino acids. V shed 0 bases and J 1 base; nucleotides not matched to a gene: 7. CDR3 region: CASSLAPSGILSYEQYF. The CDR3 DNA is TGTGCCAGCAGCTTAGCACCTAGCGGGATTTTATCCTACGAGCAGTACTTC.

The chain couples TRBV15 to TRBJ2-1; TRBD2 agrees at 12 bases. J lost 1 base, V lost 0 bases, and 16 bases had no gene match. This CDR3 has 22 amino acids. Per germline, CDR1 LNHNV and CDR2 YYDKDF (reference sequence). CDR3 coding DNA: TGTGCCACCAGCAGAGATCGGGCGGGGACTAGCGGGCAATCCCTTTCCTACAATGAGCAGTTCTTC. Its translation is CATSRDRAGTSGQSLSYNEQFF.

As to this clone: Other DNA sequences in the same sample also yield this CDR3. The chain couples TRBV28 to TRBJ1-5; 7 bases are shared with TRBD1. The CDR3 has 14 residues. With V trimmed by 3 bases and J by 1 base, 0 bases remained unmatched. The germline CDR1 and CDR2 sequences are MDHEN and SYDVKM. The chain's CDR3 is CASSLTGSNQPQHF. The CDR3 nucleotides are TGTGCCAGCAGTTTGACAGGGAGCAATCAGCCCCAGCATTTT.

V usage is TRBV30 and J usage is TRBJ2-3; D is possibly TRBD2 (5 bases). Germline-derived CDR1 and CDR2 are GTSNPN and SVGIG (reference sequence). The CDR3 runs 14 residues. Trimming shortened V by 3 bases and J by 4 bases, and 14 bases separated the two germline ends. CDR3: CAWSSRGESDTQYF. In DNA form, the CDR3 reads TGTGCCTGGAGCTCCCGGGGAGAGTCAGATACGCAGTATTTT. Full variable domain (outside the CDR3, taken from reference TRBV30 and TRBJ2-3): SQTIHQWPATLVQPVGSPLSLECTVEGTSNPNLYWYRQAAGRGLQLLFYSVGIGQISSEVPQNLSASRPQDRQFILSSKKLLLSDSGFYLCAWSSRGESDTQYFGPGTRLTVL.

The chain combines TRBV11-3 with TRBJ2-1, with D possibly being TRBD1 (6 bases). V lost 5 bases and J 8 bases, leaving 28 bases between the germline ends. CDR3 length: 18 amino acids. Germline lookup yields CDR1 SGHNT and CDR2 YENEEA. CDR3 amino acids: CASSPHKLAVSGVHEQFF. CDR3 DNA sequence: TGTGCCAGCAGCCCCCACAAACTTGCGGTTTCAGGGGTCCATGAGCAGTTCTTC.